This passage covers 20 T cell receptor beta chains from one sample sequenced in a study of T cell responses to AZD1222 COVID-19 vaccine. Produced via immunoSEQ multiplex PCR; TCRdb's table is partial and in-frame only. The table shows more than 100,000 clones, with around 89% occurring only once. The sequencing used peripheral blood, collected on day 0 of AZD1222 vaccination. The source of these receptors is an adult in good health.

The chain has TRBV4-1 and TRBJ1-2; 9 bases are a match to TRBD1. Germline V lookup: CDR1 MGHRA, CDR2 YSYEKL. V was clipped by 3 bases and J by 7 bases; unmatched bases: 9. This CDR3 has 15 residues. The CDR3 sequence: CASSQANTGGSGYTF. CDR3 in DNA: TGCGCCAGCAGCCAGGCCAATACAGGGGGCAGTGGCTACACCTTC.

This clone was seen a few times. CDR3 region: CASSIEGTGAMNTEAFF. DNA for the CDR3: TGTGCCAGTAGTATAGAGGGGACAGGGGCGATGAACACTGAAGCTTTCTTT. The chain couples TRBV19 to TRBJ1-1; 10 bases align to TRBD1. Germline V gene lookup returns CDR1 LNHDA and CDR2 SQIVND (reference sequence). The CDR3 is 17 amino acids. The V segment lost 0 bases and the J segment 0 bases; nucleotides outside the gene matches: 4. The full variable domain, with the rest looked up from reference TRBV19 and TRBJ1-1, is DGGITQSPKYLFRKEGQNVTLSCEQNLNHDAMYWYRQDPGQGLRLIYYSQIVNDFQKGDIAEGYSVSREKKESFPLTVTSAQKNPTAFYLCASSIEGTGAMNTEAFFGQGTRLTVV.

The gene calls are TRBV2 and TRBJ1-2; 9 nucleotides line up with TRBD1. The ends lost 4 bases at V and 6 bases at J; junction bases unmatched: 6. The germline gives CDR1 SNHLY, CDR2 FYNNEI. The length of the CDR3 is 14 residues. The CDR3 DNA sequence: TGTGCCAGCAGTGTGGGGACAGGGATCCATGGCTACACCTTC. Translating it yields CASSVGTGIHGYTF.

This chain joins TRBV6-6 and TRBJ2-1; TRBD2 aligns across 7 bases. CDR1 and CDR2 (germline): MNHNY, SVGAGI (reference sequence). This CDR3 has 13 residues. Trimming removed 6 bases from V and 9 bases from J; junction bases left unmatched: 8. CDR3 residues: CASSEKRGTEQFF. In DNA form, the CDR3 reads TGTGCCAGCAGCGAAAAGCGGGGTACTGAGCAGTTCTTC.

This chain joins TRBV7-9 and TRBJ1-5, with a tentative D call TRBD1 (6 bases). The V and J ends lost 5 bases and 0 bases respectively, with 17 bases between them. CDR3 length equals 17 residues. Germline V gene sequence: CDR1 SEHNR, CDR2 FQNEAQ (reference sequence). The CDR3 region has the DNA TGTGCCAGCAGCCCCTGGACAGACCCTTATAGCAATCAGCCCCAGCATTTT. Amino acid sequence: CASSPWTDPYSNQPQHF.

The chain couples TRBV10-3 to TRBJ1-2; D is ambiguous. The CDR3 is 18 residues long. Trimming removed 0 bases at V and 7 bases at J, with 24 bases between. Per germline, CDR1 ENHRY and CDR2 SYGVKD. Written as DNA, the CDR3 is TGTGCCATCAGTGAGTCGAGAAGTTCCCCCTTGACGGCCCCTGGCTACACCTTC. Its protein product is CAISESRSSPLTAPGYTF.

The V gene is TRBV6-5, the J gene TRBJ2-1, with a tentative D call TRBD2 (6 bases). Trimming pared 0 bases from V and 3 bases from J, leaving 9 bases between. CDR1 and CDR2 from the germline V gene are MNHEY and SVGAGI. There are 15 residues in the CDR3. The chain's CDR3 is CASSYSTSFYNEQFF. In DNA form, the CDR3 reads TGTGCCAGCAGTTACTCGACTAGTTTCTACAATGAGCAGTTCTTC.

This sequence joins TRBV2 and TRBJ2-5; D is possibly TRBD1 (6 bases). The CDR3 has 12 amino acids. From germline, CDR1 is SNHLY and CDR2 FYNNEI. The V gene lost 7 bases and the J gene lost 5 bases, with 11 bases spanning the gap. CDR3 protein: CASTFTGETQYF. The CDR3 bases are TGTGCCAGCACCTTCACAGGGGAGACCCAGTACTTC.

The J gene is TRBJ1-1, the V gene TRBV19, with D unresolved. Trimming cost V 3 bases and J 4 bases, with 9 bases left between them. Germline assignment: CDR1 LNHDA and CDR2 SQIVND (reference sequence). The CDR3 is 13 residues long. In DNA, the CDR3 is TGTGCCAGTAGTATTAGAGGGCCCACTGAAGCTTTCTTT. As protein: CASSIRGPTEAFF.

The V and J genes are TRBV5-1 and TRBJ1-5, with D unresolved. The CDR3 has 14 residues. V was trimmed by 1 base and J by 5 bases, leaving 10 bases between them. Germline-derived CDR1 and CDR2 are SGHRS and YFSETQ. The CDR3 sequence is CASSLRGNDQPQHF. In DNA, the CDR3 is TGCGCCAGCAGCTTGAGAGGGAATGATCAGCCCCAGCATTTT.

This clone has just one count. The genes are TRBV12-3 or TRBV12-4 and TRBJ1-2; 8 nucleotides line up with TRBD1. CDR3 length: 13 residues. V trimming: 6 bases; J trimming: 5 bases; junction bases outside the gene matches: 5. Here the CDR3 DNA reads TGTGCCAGCAGCCAAACAGGGGGATATGGCTACACCTTC. Encoded protein: CASSQTGGYGYTF.

The rearrangement links TRBV6-5 to TRBJ1-5, with 7 positions matching TRBD1. Germline trimming cut 7 bases from V and 4 bases from J; bases unmatched to any gene: 4. CDR1 and CDR2 (germline): MNHEY, SVGAGI. The CDR3 has 13 amino acids. CDR3 region: CASTAGGNQPQHF. CDR3 DNA sequence: TGTGCCAGCACCGCAGGGGGTAATCAGCCCCAGCATTTT.

The genes are TRBV5-8 and TRBJ1-2; 7 bases agree with TRBD1. Germline CDR1 is SGHTS and CDR2 is YDEGEE. The V and J ends lost 0 bases and 4 bases, in that order; junction bases with no gene match: 0. The CDR3 runs 13 residues. The CDR3 DNA sequence: TGTGCCAGCAGCTTGGACAGGGGCTATGGCTACACCTTC. Protein: CASSLDRGYGYTF.

This clone was observed a few times. The V call is TRBV6-1, the J call TRBJ1-5, with D possibly TRBD1 on 5 matching bases. The CDR3 is 15 residues long. V lost 6 bases and J lost 0, with 12 bases in between. Germline values: CDR1 MNHNS, CDR2 SASEGT. The CDR3 DNA sequence: TGTGCCAGCAGGATTGGGGGTAATAGCAATCAGCCCCAGCATTTT. This sequence encodes CASRIGGNSNQPQHF.

Only one count was recorded for this clone. V is TRBV6-5 and J is TRBJ1-4; possible D gene TRBD1, 6 bases. This CDR3 spans 14 amino acids. The V end lost 4 bases, the J end lost 7 bases, and 13 bases lay between the germline ends. Per the germline V gene, CDR1 is MNHEY and CDR2 is SVGAGI. The CDR3 reads CASSLRQDGEKLFF. The CDR3, as DNA: TGTGCCAGCAGTTTGAGACAGGATGGTGAAAAACTGTTTTTT.

The chain combines TRBV7-2 with TRBJ2-3, with a possible D match to TRBD2 (6 bases). The V and J ends lost 2 bases and 1 base respectively, with 10 bases between them. The germline CDR1 and CDR2 sequences are SGHTA and FQGNSA. The CDR3 sequence is 15 residues long. The CDR3 DNA sequence: TGTGCCAGCAGCTTATTGGGGGGTGGCACAGATACGCAGTATTTT. As protein: CASSLLGGGTDTQYF.

The chain joins TRBV9 to TRBJ1-2, with D tentatively TRBD1 (6 bases). This CDR3 contains 14 residues. Germline assignment: CDR1 SGDLS and CDR2 YYNGEE. V was cut by 0 bases and J by 4 bases, with 10 bases left in between. The CDR3 protein is CASSVAEGVYGYTF. The CDR3 DNA reads TGTGCCAGCAGCGTAGCAGAGGGGGTCTATGGCTACACCTTC.

This clone has more than one count but fewer than ten. V usage is TRBV9 and J usage is TRBJ1-6, with D perhaps TRBD1 (6 bases). The germline V gene has CDR1 SGDLS and CDR2 YYNGEE. The CDR3 is 15 amino acids. V was pared by 0 bases and J by 11 bases, with 15 bases between. CDR3 region: CASSVGQAIRAPLHF. Here the CDR3 DNA reads TGTGCCAGCAGCGTAGGACAGGCAATTAGGGCACCCCTCCACTTT.

This clone was observed a single time. V is TRBV3-1 (or the pseudogene TRBV3-2) and J is TRBJ1-4; 9 bases are a match to TRBD1. Germline CDR1 reads LGHDT; CDR2 reads YNNKEL (reference sequence). The CDR3 extends over 16 amino acids. V shed 0 bases and J 5 bases; nucleotides not matched to a gene: 4. This CDR3 reads CASSQDLGTGNEKLFF. CDR3 coding DNA: TGTGCCAGCAGCCAAGATCTAGGGACAGGGAATGAAAAACTGTTTTTT.

The chain is built from TRBV5-6 and TRBJ1-6; D not certain. CDR3 length: 14 residues. The V gene's germline CDR1 is SGHDT and CDR2 YYEEEE. V lost 5 bases, J lost 6 bases, and 12 bases lay in between. The CDR3 spells CASSNSLANSPLHF. CDR3 in DNA: TGTGCCAGCAGTAACAGTTTAGCTAATTCACCCCTCCACTTT.